These 29 T cell receptor beta chains originate from one sample sequenced in a study of blood T cell repertoires in COVID-19. Assay used: immunoSEQ multiplex PCR; TCRdb lists only in-frame clones, some missing. Of about 95,000 clones in the sample, approximately 88% were seen once. Material: peripheral blood. The receptor set was obtained from a man aged 60 to 75 with COVID-19, enrolled during active disease.

The genes are TRBV5-6 and TRBJ2-7, with 7 bases lining up with TRBD1. Germline-derived CDR1 and CDR2 are SGHDT and YYEEEE. CDR3 length equals 13 residues. J lost 3 bases, V lost 5 bases, and 5 bases had no gene match. As DNA, the CDR3 is TGTGCCAGCAGTTCGACAGGGCGCTACGAGCAGTACTTC. Residues: CASSSTGRYEQYF.

This chain uses TRBV18 with TRBJ2-1, with a tentative D call TRBD2 (6 bases). The germline CDR1 and CDR2 sequences are KGHSH and LQKENI. The CDR3 runs to 15 residues. Trimming removed 2 bases at V and 7 bases at J, with 15 bases between. CDR3 DNA: TGTGCCAGCTCACCAGGGCGCGGGAATATAAATGAGCAGTTCTTC. This sequence encodes CASSPGRGNINEQFF.

The chain combines TRBV7-9 with TRBJ2-1; 12 nucleotides align to TRBD2. V shed 1 base and J 8 bases; nucleotides not matched to a gene: 0. Germline lookup yields CDR1 SEHNR and CDR2 FQNEAQ (reference sequence). This CDR3 is built from 14 residues. The CDR3 DNA reads TGTGCCAGCAGCTTAGGACTAGCGGGAGATGAGCAGTTCTTC. Protein product: CASSLGLAGDEQFF.

V gene TRBV30 combines with J gene TRBJ1-3; D may be TRBD1 (6 bases). V was cut by 3 bases and J by 4 bases, with 10 bases left in between. The CDR3 loop spans 13 amino acids. Germline V gives CDR1 GTSNPN, CDR2 SVGIG (reference sequence). Written as DNA, the CDR3 is TGTGCCTGGAGGCGGACAGCCGGAAACACCATATATTTT. It is translated as CAWRRTAGNTIYF. The complete variable domain, with remaining parts taken from reference TRBV30 and TRBJ1-3, reads SQTIHQWPATLVQPVGSPLSLECTVEGTSNPNLYWYRQAAGRGLQLLFYSVGIGQISSEVPQNLSASRPQDRQFILSSKKLLLSDSGFYLCAWRRTAGNTIYFGEGSWLTVV.

The CDR3 nucleotides are TGTGCCATCACCGAGGGCCGGGACACAGATACGCAGTATTTT. This gives the protein CAITEGRDTDTQYF. This rearrangement joins TRBV10-3 to TRBJ2-3, with a tentative D call TRBD2 (5 bases). Germline CDR1 is ENHRY and CDR2 is SYGVKD. This CDR3 is built from 14 residues. Trimming stripped 7 bases from V and 2 bases from J, with 13 bases between.

This chain connects TRBV18 to TRBJ2-4; 7 bases match TRBD1. This CDR3 spans 15 amino acids. V lost 1 base to trimming and J lost 6 bases; unmatched junction nucleotides: 6. Germline V gene data show CDR1 as KGHSH and CDR2 as LQKENI. The CDR3 DNA reads TGTGCCAGCTCACCACTTCCAGGGGGAACAAACATTCAGTACTTC. Its translation is CASSPLPGGTNIQYF.

The rearrangement links TRBV4-2 to TRBJ1-4; perhaps TRBD1 as D (5 bases). V lost 0 bases, J lost 8 bases, and 19 bases lay in between. Germline lookup yields CDR1 LGHNA and CDR2 YNFKEQ. This CDR3 is 17 amino acids long. The CDR3 reads CASSQDLEKGRREKLFF. As DNA, the CDR3 is TGTGCCAGCAGCCAAGATCTTGAGAAGGGGCGGAGAGAAAAACTGTTTTTT.

This clone occurred once. V gene TRBV6-5 combines with J gene TRBJ2-5; maybe TRBD2 (6 bases). The V gene lost 2 bases and the J gene lost 3 bases, with 13 bases spanning the gap. The germline CDR1 and CDR2 sequences are MNHEY and SVGAGI. The CDR3 consists of 15 residues. The CDR3 spells CASSYGGGFKETQYF. For the CDR3, the DNA is TGTGCCAGCAGTTACGGGGGAGGCTTTAAAGAGACCCAGTACTTC.

The rearrangement joins TRBV7-3 to TRBJ2-7; possible D gene TRBD1, 5 bases. This CDR3 spans 13 amino acids. V gave up 2 bases and J gave up 6 bases, with 11 bases separating them. Per the germline V gene, CDR1 is SGHTA and CDR2 is FQGTGA. Written as DNA, the CDR3 is TGTGCCAGCAGCTTATCCAGGGTGGGCGAGCAGTACTTC. Translated: CASSLSRVGEQYF. Full variable domain (outside the CDR3, taken from reference TRBV7-3 and TRBJ2-7): GAGVSQTPSNKVTEKGKYVELRCDPISGHTALYWYRQSLGQGPEFLIYFQGTGAADDSGLPNDRFFAVRPEGSVSTLKIQRTERGDSAVYLCASSLSRVGEQYFGPGTRLTVT.

This chain uses TRBV14 with TRBJ2-1; 7 bases map to TRBD2. The CDR3 totals 16 residues. The V segment lost 0 bases and the J segment 0 bases; nucleotides outside the gene matches: 2. Looked up from germline, CDR1 is SGHDN and CDR2 is FVKESK. This chain's CDR3 is CASSQERGSSYNEQFF. In DNA, the CDR3 is TGTGCCAGCAGCCAAGAGCGGGGGAGCTCCTACAATGAGCAGTTCTTC.

The chain carries TRBV7-9 and TRBJ2-7, with 8 bases matching TRBD1. This CDR3 has 15 amino acids. Germline CDR1 SEHNR, CDR2 FQNEAQ (reference sequence). J was trimmed by 0 bases and V by 4 bases; bases with no gene match: 5. DNA of the CDR3: TGTGCCAGCAGCTCGGGACAGGACGCCTCCTACGAGCAGTACTTC. Its protein is CASSSGQDASYEQYF. Drawing the rest from reference TRBV7-9 and TRBJ2-7, the complete variable domain is DTGVSQNPRHKITKRGQNVTFRCDPISEHNRLYWYRQTLGQGPEFLTYFQNEAQLEKSRLLSDRFSAERPKGSFSTLEIQRTEQGDSAMYLCASSSGQDASYEQYFGPGTRLTVT.

The chain couples TRBV30 to TRBJ1-4; TRBD1 aligns across 7 bases. V was pared by 1 base and J by 5 bases, with 4 bases of the junction left unmatched. CDR1 and CDR2 (germline): GTSNPN, SVGIG (reference sequence). This CDR3 spans 14 amino acids. The CDR3 nucleotides are TGTGCCTGGAGTGCCGGGACAGCGAATGAAAAACTGTTTTTT. Its protein product is CAWSAGTANEKLFF.

The V and J genes are TRBV4-3 and TRBJ1-6; D gene ambiguous. Trimming shortened V by 0 bases and J by 5 bases, and 14 bases separated the two germline ends. The V gene's germline CDR1 is LGHNA and CDR2 YSLEER. There are 17 residues in the CDR3. The CDR3 sequence: CASSQDFLSGDNSPLHF. CDR3 DNA: TGCGCCAGCAGCCAAGATTTTCTGTCGGGAGATAATTCACCCCTCCACTTT.

This clone was seen just once. The rearrangement uses TRBV19 and TRBJ2-7; D might be TRBD2 (6 bases). This CDR3 spans 16 amino acids. V dropped 6 bases and J dropped 2 bases, with 20 bases sitting between them. The germline gives CDR1 LNHDA, CDR2 SQIVND (reference sequence). The DNA of the CDR3 is TGTGCCAGTAGCAGTAACTCGGACGGAGGGGCCTACGAGCAGTACTTC. It yields the protein CASSSNSDGGAYEQYF.

The chain combines TRBV28 with TRBJ1-1, with a tentative D call TRBD1 (5 bases). Germline CDR1 and CDR2: MDHEN and SYDVKM. Trimming removed 6 bases from V and 2 bases from J, with 16 bases in between. This CDR3 is built from 15 residues. The CDR3 bases are TGTGCCAGCAGGACTGGGGGGGAGGGAAACACTGAAGCTTTCTTT. Residues: CASRTGGEGNTEAFF.

This clone was seen once. Here the CDR3 reads CASSPIGRGTDTQYF. The CDR3 DNA reads TGTGCCAGCAGCCCTATAGGGAGAGGGACAGATACGCAGTATTTT. The chain carries TRBV5-6 and TRBJ2-3, with D maybe TRBD2 (5 bases). V lost 4 bases and J 3 bases, leaving 15 bases between the germline ends. CDR3 length: 15 residues. Germline V CDR1 and CDR2: SGHDT, YYEEEE.

V and J are TRBV7-9 and TRBJ2-2; TRBD1 agrees at 8 bases. The CDR3 sequence is 15 residues long. CDR1 SEHNR and CDR2 FQNEAQ come from the germline V gene (reference sequence). The J segment lost 2 bases and the V segment lost 5 bases, leaving 4 bases of the junction unmatched. This chain's CDR3 is CASSPQGGNTGELFF. The CDR3 coding sequence is TGTGCCAGCAGCCCACAGGGGGGAAACACCGGGGAGCTGTTTTTT.

V and J are TRBV10-1 and TRBJ2-7; no clear D gene. CDR3 length: 9 residues. CDR1 and CDR2 (germline): WNHNN, SYGVQD (reference sequence). The V gene lost 10 bases and the J gene lost 2 bases, with 3 bases spanning the gap. In DNA, the CDR3 is TGCGCCACCACCTACGAGCAGTACTTC. It is translated as CATTYEQYF.

This chain links TRBV9 with TRBJ2-2; D is possibly TRBD2 (7 bases). Germline values: CDR1 SGDLS, CDR2 YYNGEE. The CDR3 runs to 17 residues. V was clipped by 2 bases and J by 4 bases, with 18 bases between them. The CDR3 DNA sequence: TGTGCCAGCAGCGTTCCTCAGGGGAGGGTCCCCACCGGGGAGCTGTTTTTT. This codes for CASSVPQGRVPTGELFF.

CDR3 DNA sequence: TGTGCCAGCAGCTCGACGGGGTCCCATGGCTACACCTTC. Its translation: CASSSTGSHGYTF. This chain links TRBV5-5 with TRBJ1-2; D is ambiguous. CDR1 and CDR2 from the germline V gene are SGHKS and YYEKEE (reference sequence). Deletions cut 3 bases from V and 6 bases from J, with 12 bases between. The CDR3 has 13 amino acids.

The chain joins TRBV19 to TRBJ1-2; D perhaps matches TRBD1 (5 bases). Germline CDR1 reads LNHDA; CDR2 reads SQIVND (reference sequence). The ends were cut back, 7 bases at V and 9 bases at J, with 27 bases in the middle. CDR3 length: 16 amino acids. CDR3 region: CASTPLDSGGDVSYTF. CDR3 bases: TGTGCCAGTACCCCCCTTGATTCAGGAGGGGATGTTAGCTACACCTTC.

This chain connects TRBV7-8 to TRBJ1-6, with 7 bases lining up with TRBD1. The germline V gene encodes CDR1 SGHVS and CDR2 FQNEAQ. With 0 bases clipped from V and 7 bases from J, the junction kept 3 bases outside the gene matches. CDR3 size: 15 residues. Written as DNA, the CDR3 is TGTGCCAGCAGCTTAGCGCAGGGGGAGAATTCACCCCTCCACTTT. Its protein is CASSLAQGENSPLHF. The whole variable domain, filled in from reference TRBV7-8 and TRBJ1-6, reads GAGVSQSPRYKVAKRGQDVALRCDPISGHVSLFWYQQALGQGPEFLTYFQNEAQLDKSGLPSDRFFAERPEGSVSTLKIQRTQQEDSAVYLCASSLAQGENSPLHFGNGTRLTVT.

This clone was seen a single time. The CDR3 protein is CASSPFEAGGYEQYF. CDR3 nucleotides: TGTGCCAGCAGCCCTTTCGAAGCGGGAGGGTACGAGCAGTACTTC. The V and J genes are TRBV9 and TRBJ2-7, with 10 bases that match TRBD2. CDR3 length: 15 residues. J was trimmed by 4 bases and V by 4 bases; bases with no gene match: 8. Germline V gives CDR1 SGDLS, CDR2 YYNGEE.

This chain connects TRBV27 to TRBJ1-5; possibly TRBD1 for D (5 bases). CDR1 and CDR2 from the germline V gene are MNHEY and SMNVEV (reference sequence). The CDR3 is made up of 13 amino acids. The ends were cut back, 3 bases at V and 7 bases at J, with 10 bases in the middle. The CDR3 DNA reads as TGTGCCAGCAGTTTGGACACAGAACAGCCCCAGCATTTT. Amino acid sequence: CASSLDTEQPQHF.

Concerning this clone itself: Other nucleotide sequences in the sample specify the same CDR3. The rearrangement links TRBV5-1 to TRBJ1-1; a possible D gene is TRBD1 (5 bases). Trimming took off 5 bases at V and 1 base at J, with 9 bases between the two ends. CDR1 and CDR2 from the germline V gene are SGHRS and YFSETQ. This CDR3 region has 13 residues. The CDR3 DNA sequence: TGCGCCAGCAGTCTAACAGGGAACACTGAAGCTTTCTTT. Residues: CASSLTGNTEAFF. The variable domain in full, completed from reference TRBV5-1 and TRBJ1-1, reads KAGVTQTPRYLIKTRGQQVTLSCSPISGHRSVSWYQQTPGQGLQFLFEYFSETQRNKGNFPGRFSGRQFSNSRSEMNVSTLELGDSALYLCASSLTGNTEAFFGQGTRLTVV.

This chain connects TRBV7-3 to TRBJ2-1; 10 bases are shared with TRBD1. CDR3 length: 15 amino acids. The V and J ends lost 1 base and 5 bases, in that order; junction bases with no gene match: 2. Germline V lookup: CDR1 SGHTA, CDR2 FQGTGA. The CDR3 region is CASSLRQGANNEQFF. The CDR3 coding sequence is TGTGCCAGCAGCTTAAGACAGGGGGCTAACAATGAGCAGTTCTTC.

CDR3 residues: CASSFTGTSFSGANVLTF. The CDR3 nucleotides read TGTGCCAGCAGCTTTACCGGGACTAGCTTCTCTGGGGCCAACGTCCTGACTTTC. The chain has TRBV5-6 and TRBJ2-6, with 9 bases identical to TRBD2. This CDR3 is 18 amino acids long. Trimming removed 2 bases from V and 0 bases from J; junction bases left unmatched: 6. The V gene's germline CDR1 is SGHDT and CDR2 YYEEEE.

This clone was detected only a few times. The chain carries TRBV7-9 and TRBJ2-2, with 9 bases identical to TRBD1. Germline V gives CDR1 SEHNR, CDR2 FQNEAQ (reference sequence). This CDR3 contains 15 residues. V shed 4 bases and J 5 bases; nucleotides not matched to a gene: 5. The chain's CDR3 is CASSSGQGGTGELFF. The CDR3 DNA follows: TGTGCCAGCAGCTCGGGACAGGGTGGTACCGGGGAGCTGTTTTTT. The whole variable domain, remainder taken from reference TRBV7-9 and TRBJ2-2, is DTGVSQNPRHKITKRGQNVTFRCDPISEHNRLYWYRQTLGQGPEFLTYFQNEAQLEKSRLLSDRFSAERPKGSFSTLEIQRTEQGDSAMYLCASSSGQGGTGELFFGEGSRLTVL.

This sequence joins TRBV19 and TRBJ1-5; D ambiguous. Trimming shortened V by 7 bases and J by 0 bases, and 10 bases separated the two germline ends. Germline assignment: CDR1 LNHDA and CDR2 SQIVND (reference sequence). There are 14 residues in the CDR3. The CDR3 spells CASTIIPSNQPQHF. DNA of the CDR3: TGTGCCAGTACTATCATCCCTAGCAATCAGCCCCAGCATTTT.